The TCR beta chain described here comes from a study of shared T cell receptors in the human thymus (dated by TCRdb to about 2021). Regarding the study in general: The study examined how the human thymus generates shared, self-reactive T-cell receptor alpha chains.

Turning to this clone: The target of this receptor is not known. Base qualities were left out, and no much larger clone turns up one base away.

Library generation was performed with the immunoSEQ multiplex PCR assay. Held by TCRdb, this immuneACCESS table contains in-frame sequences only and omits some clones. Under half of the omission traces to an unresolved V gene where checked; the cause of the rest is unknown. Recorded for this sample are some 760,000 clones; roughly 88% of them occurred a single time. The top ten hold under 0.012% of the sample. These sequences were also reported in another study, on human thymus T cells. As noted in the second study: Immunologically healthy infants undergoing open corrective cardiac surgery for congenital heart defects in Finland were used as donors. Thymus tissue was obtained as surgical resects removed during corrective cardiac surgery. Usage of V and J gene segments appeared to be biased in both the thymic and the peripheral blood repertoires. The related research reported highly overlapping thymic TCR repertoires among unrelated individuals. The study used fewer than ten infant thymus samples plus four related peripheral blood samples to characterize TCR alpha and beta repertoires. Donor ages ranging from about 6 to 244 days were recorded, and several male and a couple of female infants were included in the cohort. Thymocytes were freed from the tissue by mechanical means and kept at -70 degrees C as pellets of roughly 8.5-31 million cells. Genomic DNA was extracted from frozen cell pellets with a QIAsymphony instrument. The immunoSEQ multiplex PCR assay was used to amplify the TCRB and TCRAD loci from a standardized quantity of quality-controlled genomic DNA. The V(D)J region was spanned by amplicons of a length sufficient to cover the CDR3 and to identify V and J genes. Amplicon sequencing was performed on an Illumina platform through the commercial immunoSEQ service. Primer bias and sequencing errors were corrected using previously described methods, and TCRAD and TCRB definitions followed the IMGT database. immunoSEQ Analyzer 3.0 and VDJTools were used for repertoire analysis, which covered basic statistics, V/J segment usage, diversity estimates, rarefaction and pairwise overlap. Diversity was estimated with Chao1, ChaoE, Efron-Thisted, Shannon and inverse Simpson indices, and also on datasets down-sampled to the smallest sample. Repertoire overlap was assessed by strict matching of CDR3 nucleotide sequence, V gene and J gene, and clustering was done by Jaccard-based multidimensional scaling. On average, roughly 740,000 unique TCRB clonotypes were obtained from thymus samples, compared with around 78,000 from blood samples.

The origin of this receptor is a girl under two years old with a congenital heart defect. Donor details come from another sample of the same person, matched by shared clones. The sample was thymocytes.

The CDR3: CASGSFRTGQRHEKLFF. The sequence in DNA is TGTGCCAGCGGTTCTTTTAGGACGGGACAAAGGCATGAAAAACTGTTTTTT. Recombination connected TRBV27 to TRBJ1-4, with a weak D call of TRBD1 (6 bases match). Between the V and J ends, shortened by 8 bases and 6 bases respectively, the junction contains 25 bases. The CDR3 numbers 17 residues from cysteine through phenylalanine. Only the CDR3 DNA stays, 51 bases, in frame from base 1. CDR1 and CDR2 are drawn from the germline V gene (reference sequence): MNHEY, SMNVEV.